The source of this T cell receptor beta chain is a study of T-cell reconstitution after alpha-beta-depleted transplantation in children. In germline, CDR1 is KGHSH, CDR2 LQKENI. V gave up 6 bases and J gave up 0 bases; unmatched junction bases: 6. The CDR3 spans 15 residues. The TCRbeta library incorporated unique molecular identifiers. TCRdb reprocessed the PCR reads with MiXCR, giving one entry per CDR3 protein. Of a few hundred thousand distinct CDR3 sequences detected, approximately 9.7% appear once; the ten largest clones hold about 4.8%. There are a few counts of this clonotype. This chain uses TRBV18 with TRBJ2-3; the match to TRBD2 covers 7 bases. The sequence derives from a human donor who donated a stem cell graft to a child with SCID. The sequenced sample was PBMCs from the stem cell graft donor, obtained from the stem cell graft. CDR3 sequence: CASSPAGVSTDTQYF. CDR3 coding DNA: TGTGCCAGCTCGCCCGCGGGAGTCAGCACAGATACGCAGTATTTT.